The 24 T cell receptor beta chains below come from one sample, sequenced in a study of type 1 regulatory T cells. For these receptors, no antigen is known. TCRdb re-called the reads through MiXCR, storing one row per CDR3 protein. The sample gives about 68,000 distinct CDR3 sequences, about 69% of which show up once; 7.6% is in the top ten. Sequenced: cultured T cells, either the whole culture or a sorted T cell fraction (not recorded which). Subset meaning: Tr1-enriched cell product generated in vitro against host alloantigens. All receptors come from a human donor in good health.

This clonotype was seen more than once but under ten times. The V and J genes are TRBV20-1 and TRBJ2-1; D remains unclear. Germline loops: CDR1 DFQATT, CDR2 SNEGSKA (reference sequence). V was clipped by 0 bases and J by 5 bases, with 14 bases between them. This CDR3 is built from 15 residues. This CDR3 is CSAREAGPSHNEQFF. The CDR3 region has the DNA TGCAGTGCTAGAGAGGCTGGACCTTCCCACAATGAGCAGTTCTTC.

The gene calls are TRBV6-5 and TRBJ2-1, with a weak D call TRBD1 (6 bases). V gave up 5 bases and J gave up 9 bases, with 17 bases separating them. CDR3 length: 14 residues. CDR1 and CDR2 from the germline V gene are MNHEY and SVGAGI. The CDR3 nucleotides are TGTGCCAGCAGTCCCCCCACCCGAGGGGGTGAGCAGTTCTTC. Translated, it gives CASSPPTRGGEQFF.

The V and J genes are TRBV25-1 and TRBJ1-2, with 7 bases aligning to TRBD1. The CDR3 contains 14 residues. With V trimmed by 1 base and J by 3 bases, 2 bases remained unmatched. Germline assignment: CDR1 MGHDK and CDR2 SYGVNS. The CDR3 protein is CASSEFRGDYGYTF. The CDR3, as DNA: TGTGCCAGCAGTGAATTCAGGGGGGACTATGGCTACACCTTC.

This rearrangement joins TRBV5-1 to TRBJ2-7; D remains ambiguous. V shed 4 bases and J shed 1 base, with 12 bases lying between them. CDR1 and CDR2 (germline): SGHRS, YFSETQ. The CDR3 spans 14 residues. The CDR3 protein is CASSHGVFSYEQYF. CDR3 DNA: TGCGCCAGCAGCCACGGAGTGTTTTCCTACGAGCAGTACTTC.

The chain carries TRBV29-1 and TRBJ2-7; 12 bases match TRBD1. CDR1 is SQVTM and CDR2 is ANQGSEA in the germline V gene. With V trimmed by 6 bases and J by 1 base, 10 bases remained unmatched. The CDR3 spans 16 residues. This CDR3 reads CSVGDRGLGGSYEQYF. CDR3 sequence (DNA): TGCAGCGTCGGGGACAGGGGGCTGGGGGGGTCCTACGAGCAGTACTTC.

The chain recombines TRBV6-4 with TRBJ2-1; D gene ambiguous. The germline V gene has CDR1 MRHNA and CDR2 SNTAGT. Trimming pared 5 bases from V and 5 bases from J, leaving 4 bases between. CDR3 length: 11 amino acids. The CDR3 DNA reads TGTGCCAGCAGTCAAAACAATGAGCAGTTCTTC. Its translation is CASSQNNEQFF.

This rearrangement joins TRBV20-1 to TRBJ2-7; possible D gene TRBD1, 6 bases. CDR1 DFQATT and CDR2 SNEGSKA come from the germline V gene (reference sequence). CDR3 length: 14 amino acids. The V and J ends lost 6 bases and 3 bases respectively, with 18 bases between them. The CDR3 region has the DNA TGCAGTGCAGAACTCCGGGACAACCTCTACGAGCAGTACTTC. Amino acid sequence: CSAELRDNLYEQYF.

The rearrangement joins TRBV20-1 to TRBJ2-2; TRBD2 matches 11 bases. CDR3 size: 15 residues. V lost 6 bases, J lost 6 bases, and 9 bases stayed unmatched. The germline CDR1 and CDR2 sequences are DFQATT and SNEGSKA (reference sequence). Here the CDR3 DNA reads TGCAGTGCCGGCTACCTAGCGGGGGGTCCCGGGGAGCTGTTTTTT. Translated: CSAGYLAGGPGELFF.

The V gene is TRBV5-1, the J gene TRBJ2-1; TRBD1 aligns across 7 bases. The CDR3 spans 15 residues. Germline V CDR1 and CDR2: SGHRS, YFSETQ. The trim removed 3 bases at V and 2 bases at J, leaving 5 bases unmatched. CDR3 region: CASSSIGQAYNEQFF. For the CDR3, the DNA is TGCGCCAGCAGCTCCATAGGACAGGCCTACAATGAGCAGTTCTTC.

This chain joins TRBV20-1 and TRBJ2-1, with 13 bases fitting TRBD2. The germline gives CDR1 DFQATT, CDR2 SNEGSKA (reference sequence). V trimming: 5 bases; J trimming: 7 bases; junction bases outside the gene matches: 11. The CDR3 is made up of 16 amino acids. CDR3 loop: CSAPQRTSGSRNEQFF. As DNA, the CDR3 is TGCAGTGCTCCCCAACGGACTAGCGGGAGTAGGAATGAGCAGTTCTTC.

In this sample, this clonotype turned up a few times. The chain is built from TRBV7-9 and TRBJ2-5; the D is unclear. The CDR3 consists of 13 residues. Germline CDR1 reads SEHNR; CDR2 reads FQNEAQ (reference sequence). V lost 2 bases, J lost 1 base, and 5 bases lay in between. Here the CDR3 reads CASSLIGQETQYF. The CDR3 nucleotides are TGTGCCAGCAGCTTAATTGGCCAAGAGACCCAGTACTTC. The variable domain in full, with the rest retrieved from reference TRBV7-9 and TRBJ2-5, is DTGVSQNPRHKITKRGQNVTFRCDPISEHNRLYWYRQTLGQGPEFLTYFQNEAQLEKSRLLSDRFSAERPKGSFSTLEIQRTEQGDSAMYLCASSLIGQETQYFGPGTRLLVL.

The chain couples TRBV27 to TRBJ1-5, with 7 bases matching TRBD1. This CDR3 comprises 13 residues. Trimming cost V 10 bases and J 3 bases; bases outside gene matches: 6. Germline V gives CDR1 MNHEY, CDR2 SMNVEV (reference sequence). CDR3 DNA sequence: TGTGCCACAGGGGGACAGCTCAATCAGCCCCAGCATTTT. Its protein is CATGGQLNQPQHF.

The rearrangement links TRBV10-3 to TRBJ1-1; D gene uncertain. V lost 5 bases and J 1 base, leaving 8 bases between the germline ends. CDR3 length: 13 residues. Germline V CDR1 and CDR2: ENHRY, SYGVKD. The CDR3 DNA reads as TGTGCCATCAGTACTAAGGGGAACACTGAAGCTTTCTTT. Amino acids: CAISTKGNTEAFF.

This chain connects TRBV5-1 to TRBJ1-4; D is uncertain. This CDR3 has 15 amino acids. Germline values: CDR1 SGHRS, CDR2 YFSETQ. V lost 0 bases, J lost 0 bases, and 6 bases lay in between. The CDR3 reads CASSLVATTNEKLFF. The CDR3, as DNA: TGCGCCAGCAGCTTGGTGGCTACAACTAATGAAAAACTGTTTTTT.

CDR3 DNA: TGCGCCAGCAGCGGAGGACACAACTCTGGGGCCAACGTCCTGACTTTC. Amino acid sequence: CASSGGHNSGANVLTF. The J gene is TRBJ2-6, the V gene TRBV5-1, with D perhaps assigned TRBD1 or TRBD2 (5 bases each). V was shortened by 4 bases and J by 0 bases, with 11 bases between the two germline ends. Germline CDR1 SGHRS, CDR2 YFSETQ. The CDR3 runs to 16 residues.

The rearrangement joins TRBV7-2 to TRBJ2-3; 11 nucleotides align to TRBD2. CDR3 size: 17 residues. V trimming: 1 base; J trimming: 4 bases; junction bases outside the gene matches: 7. The germline gives CDR1 SGHTA, CDR2 FQGNSA. The CDR3 reads CASSLGTSGRVPDTQYF. DNA of the CDR3: TGTGCCAGCAGCTTAGGTACTAGCGGGAGAGTGCCAGATACGCAGTATTTT.

For the CDR3, the DNA is TGCGCCAGCAGCTTGGGGGACAGGAGCTCCTACGAGCAGTACTTC. It codes for CASSLGDRSSYEQYF. The J gene is TRBJ2-7, the V gene TRBV5-1; 8 nucleotides match TRBD1. This CDR3 has 15 residues. V lost 0 bases, J lost 0 bases, and 2 bases stayed unmatched. Germline CDR1 SGHRS, CDR2 YFSETQ. Full variable domain (rest looked up from reference TRBV5-1 and TRBJ2-7): KAGVTQTPRYLIKTRGQQVTLSCSPISGHRSVSWYQQTPGQGLQFLFEYFSETQRNKGNFPGRFSGRQFSNSRSEMNVSTLELGDSALYLCASSLGDRSSYEQYFGPGTRLTVT.

The chain couples TRBV28 to TRBJ2-1; possible D gene TRBD2, 6 bases. Trimming cost V 7 bases and J 0 bases, with 16 bases left between them. The length of the CDR3 is 16 residues. Germline V lookup: CDR1 MDHEN, CDR2 SYDVKM. The CDR3 protein is CASTHPEAGSYNEQFF. Written as DNA, the CDR3 is TGTGCCAGCACCCATCCGGAAGCGGGCTCCTACAATGAGCAGTTCTTC.

The chain uses TRBV7-7 and TRBJ2-2, with 13 bases aligning to TRBD2. The V and J ends lost 4 bases and 6 bases, in that order; junction bases with no gene match: 2. Germline V lookup: CDR1 SSHAT, CDR2 FNYEAQ (reference sequence). The CDR3 extends over 15 amino acids. CDR3: CASSSGLAGAGELFF. Written as DNA, the CDR3 is TGTGCCAGCAGCTCCGGACTAGCGGGAGCCGGGGAGCTGTTTTTT.

The table lists this clonotype with a few counts. The J gene is TRBJ2-4, the V gene TRBV27, with D possibly being TRBD1 or TRBD2 (5 bases each). Germline CDR1 and CDR2: MNHEY and SMNVEV (reference sequence). Trimming left V 1 base short and J 10 bases short, with 17 bases between. CDR3 length: 15 amino acids. The chain's CDR3 is CASSLYGTDLGIQYF. CDR3 DNA: TGTGCCAGCAGTTTATACGGGACGGACCTAGGGATTCAGTACTTC.

Turning to this clonotype: Since a much larger clone is just one base distant, this may be a read error. This chain links TRBV20-1 with TRBJ2-4; D not certain. The CDR3 extends over 17 amino acids. The germline CDR1 and CDR2 sequences are DFQATT and SNEGSKA (reference sequence). Trimming cost V 2 bases and J 2 bases, with 19 bases left between them. The CDR3 protein is CSARYFEYPKSKNIQYF. The CDR3 DNA reads TGCAGTGCTAGATATTTTGAGTACCCCAAGTCCAAAAACATTCAGTACTTC.

The V and J genes are TRBV4-3 and TRBJ2-2; D is undetermined. There are 15 residues in the CDR3. V was clipped by 1 base and J by 0 bases, with 6 bases between them. Germline CDR1 and CDR2: LGHNA and YSLEER. CDR3 nucleotides: TGCGCCAGCAGCCAAGCGGGCGCGAACACCGGGGAGCTGTTTTTT. This sequence encodes CASSQAGANTGELFF.

This clonotype was recorded only once. The chain links TRBV3-1 to TRBJ1-1; no clear D. The ends were cut back, 0 bases at V and 6 bases at J, with 8 bases in the middle. CDR3 length: 13 residues. The germline V gene encodes CDR1 LGHDT and CDR2 YNNKEL (reference sequence). CDR3 sequence (DNA): TGTGCCAGCAGCCAAGAGACATGGGCTGAAGCTTTCTTT. Amino acids: CASSQETWAEAFF.

The rearrangement links TRBV2 to TRBJ1-1; no reliable D call. Germline lookup yields CDR1 SNHLY and CDR2 FYNNEI. The CDR3 runs to 13 residues. The V gene lost 3 bases and the J gene lost 1 base, with 6 bases spanning the gap. CDR3 sequence: CASSDTPNTEAFF. CDR3 in DNA: TGTGCCAGCAGTGATACACCGAACACTGAAGCTTTCTTT.